This entry lists 22 T cell receptor beta chains sequenced from one sample in a study of regulatory T cells in long-lasting Graves disease. CDR3 regions were amplified by Arm-PCR using iRepertoire HTBI primers to build TCR beta libraries. MiXCR, run by TCRdb on the multiplex PCR reads, gives a single entry per CDR3 protein. The profile shows 380,000 or so distinct CDR3 sequences, roughly 17% of them singletons. Time point given: newly diagnosed GD, antithyroid drugs for less than 3 months. The TCR library was made from RNA extracted from PBMCs. These records were also assigned to another study, of T cells in Graves' hyperthyroidism and ophthalmopathy.

Sequenced material: peripheral blood mononuclear cells (PBMCs), taken at new diagnosis, from a patient treated with antithyroid drugs. All receptors come from a woman aged 18-29 years with Graves disease.

This clonotype was counted ten times or more. The chain has TRBV3-1 and TRBJ1-2; 8 bases are shared with TRBD1. There are 15 residues in the CDR3. The J segment lost 3 bases and the V segment lost 4 bases, leaving 7 bases of the junction unmatched. Looked up from germline, CDR1 is LGHDT and CDR2 is YNNKEL (reference sequence). In nucleotides, the CDR3 is TGTGCCAGCAGCCGACCGACGACAGGGGACTATGGCTACACCTTC. Its translation: CASSRPTTGDYGYTF.

This clonotype was recorded only once. This chain joins TRBV6-1 and TRBJ2-1, with 7 bases that match TRBD2. The V gene end was trimmed by 7 bases and the J gene end by 6 bases; junction bases not matched to a gene: 9. The CDR3 runs 14 residues. Germline V gives CDR1 MNHNS, CDR2 SASEGT. This CDR3 is CASTPSWGGNEQFF. The CDR3 DNA reads as TGTGCCAGCACTCCCTCCTGGGGGGGCAATGAGCAGTTCTTC.

This clonotype was seen at least ten times. The V gene is TRBV12-3 or TRBV12-4, the J gene TRBJ1-5; 7 nucleotides line up with TRBD1. The CDR3 consists of 19 residues. Trimming took 1 base from V and 0 from J; bases not matched to a gene: 12. The CDR3 reads CASSLEVTGIRYSNQPQHF. CDR3 DNA sequence: TGTGCCAGCAGTTTAGAAGTGACAGGGATTAGGTATAGCAATCAGCCCCAGCATTTT.

A single count supports this clonotype. The CDR3 is CASNSWEGGEQFF. The CDR3 bases are TGTGCCAGCAATTCGTGGGAGGGCGGTGAGCAGTTCTTC. V gene TRBV27 combines with J gene TRBJ2-1; 7 nucleotides line up with TRBD2. CDR1 and CDR2 from the germline V gene are MNHEY and SMNVEV (reference sequence). CDR3 length: 13 residues. The trim removed 7 bases at V and 9 bases at J, leaving 9 bases unmatched.

V gene TRBV19 combines with J gene TRBJ2-1; D not certain. The ends were cut back, 6 bases at V and 12 bases at J, with 24 bases in the middle. The CDR3 covers 15 residues. In germline, CDR1 is LNHDA, CDR2 SQIVND (reference sequence). The CDR3 nucleotides read TGTGCCAGTAGCCTAGACCCAGCCCTGAACCCCTCGCAGTTCTTC. As protein: CASSLDPALNPSQFF.

There are many counts of this clonotype. The chain is built from TRBV28 and TRBJ1-1, with a tentative D call TRBD1 (5 bases). The CDR3 loop spans 14 amino acids. Germline V gene data show CDR1 as MDHEN and CDR2 as SYDVKM. V was pared by 5 bases and J by 0 bases, with 10 bases between. The CDR3 DNA follows: TGTGCCAGCAGTGTGGGACCGATGAACACTGAAGCTTTCTTT. Translated, it gives CASSVGPMNTEAFF.

There are many counts of this clonotype. J is TRBJ2-7 and V is TRBV7-2, with 7 bases aligning to TRBD2. This CDR3 is 15 amino acids long. The germline gives CDR1 SGHTA, CDR2 FQGNSA. Losses at the gene ends were 6 bases for V and 3 bases for J; bases not matched to a gene: 11. The CDR3 sequence is CASSHTDTGGYEQYF. As DNA, the CDR3 is TGTGCCAGCAGTCATACCGACACGGGAGGCTACGAGCAGTACTTC.

This chain links TRBV5-6 with TRBJ2-5; TRBD2 is a possible D gene (5 bases). The V gene lost 7 bases and the J gene lost 2 bases, with 15 bases spanning the gap. This CDR3 is built from 14 residues. CDR1 and CDR2 from the germline V gene are SGHDT and YYEEEE. The CDR3 bases are TGTGCCAGCTGCCCTGGACGGGGTCAAGAGACCCAGTACTTC. Its protein product is CASCPGRGQETQYF.

The table lists this clonotype with many counts. The chain combines TRBV5-1 with TRBJ2-1; unclear D gene. Germline CDR1 and CDR2: SGHRS and YFSETQ. The CDR3 loop spans 13 amino acids. Trimming left V 0 bases short and J 10 bases short, with 11 bases between. The CDR3 coding sequence is TGCGCCAGCAGCTTGGGAGGTCTGGGAGAGCAGTTCTTC. It is translated as CASSLGGLGEQFF. Full variable domain (missing parts from reference TRBV5-1 and TRBJ2-1): KAGVTQTPRYLIKTRGQQVTLSCSPISGHRSVSWYQQTPGQGLQFLFEYFSETQRNKGNFPGRFSGRQFSNSRSEMNVSTLELGDSALYLCASSLGGLGEQFFGPGTRLTVL.

This clonotype was observed a handful of times. J is TRBJ1-6 and V is TRBV5-8, with D hard to call. Germline CDR1 and CDR2: SGHTS and YDEGEE. V was cut by 1 base and J by 6 bases, with 14 bases left in between. The CDR3 is 16 residues long. The CDR3 sequence is CASSLRYQQANSPLHF. The CDR3 DNA follows: TGTGCCAGCAGCTTGCGTTATCAACAAGCTAATTCACCCCTCCACTTT.

Ten or more counts support this clonotype. This sequence joins TRBV12-3 or TRBV12-4 and TRBJ2-2; 7 nucleotides align to TRBD1. V shed 5 bases and J 5 bases; nucleotides not matched to a gene: 14. This CDR3 contains 17 residues. In DNA form, the CDR3 reads TGTGCCAGCAGTCTCGCACAGGGGTCCCCTGGAACCGGGGAGCTGTTTTTT. Encoded protein: CASSLAQGSPGTGELFF.

The rearrangement uses TRBV5-1 and TRBJ1-1, with D possibly TRBD1 on 5 matching bases. The CDR3 runs 14 residues. Germline CDR1 reads SGHRS; CDR2 reads YFSETQ. The ends were cut back, 0 bases at V and 2 bases at J, with 8 bases in the middle. The CDR3 spells CASSLGTSNTEAFF. CDR3 DNA: TGCGCCAGCAGCTTGGGGACAAGCAACACTGAAGCTTTCTTT.

This clonotype was seen at least ten times. This rearrangement joins TRBV6-1 to TRBJ2-3; possibly TRBD2 for D (6 bases). Germline CDR1 and CDR2: MNHNS and SASEGT. The CDR3 covers 14 residues. V was clipped by 7 bases and J by 1 base, with 12 bases between them. For the CDR3, the DNA is TGTGCCAGCACCGGGGCTAGCGGCACAGATACGCAGTATTTT. Translated, it gives CASTGASGTDTQYF.

This clonotype was counted only a few times. This chain links TRBV14 with TRBJ2-1, with D maybe TRBD1 (5 bases). The ends were cut back, 5 bases at V and 0 bases at J, with 11 bases in the middle. The germline CDR1 and CDR2 sequences are SGHDN and FVKESK. This CDR3 is 15 amino acids long. The DNA of the CDR3 is TGTGCCAGCAGCGGACACTTAAGCTCCTACAATGAGCAGTTCTTC. Protein sequence: CASSGHLSSYNEQFF.

This clonotype was seen more than once but under ten times. V gene TRBV6-5 combines with J gene TRBJ1-6; no reliable D call. Germline CDR1 MNHEY, CDR2 SVGAGI. The length of the CDR3 is 17 residues. Trimming removed 0 bases from V and 0 bases from J, with 9 bases in between. The CDR3 DNA reads as TGTGCCAGCAGTTACTCGAAAGGGTTCTCCTATAATTCACCCCTCCACTTT. This gives the protein CASSYSKGFSYNSPLHF.

V usage is TRBV2 and J usage is TRBJ2-6, with TRBD1 identical over 9 bases. From germline, CDR1 is SNHLY and CDR2 FYNNEI. Trimming took 5 bases from V and 4 from J; bases not matched to a gene: 9. There are 17 residues in the CDR3. In DNA form, the CDR3 reads TGTGCCAGCAGTCTGCAACAGGGGGCGAAAGGGGCCAACGTCCTGACTTTC. As protein: CASSLQQGAKGANVLTF.

Ten or more counts support this clonotype. The genes are TRBV20-1 and TRBJ1-2; 7 bases fit TRBD1. Germline V CDR1 and CDR2: DFQATT, SNEGSKA (reference sequence). With 3 bases clipped from V and 4 bases from J, the junction kept 5 bases outside the gene matches. This CDR3 is built from 13 residues. For the CDR3, the DNA is TGCAGTGCTAGGGGACAGTCAACCTATGGCTACACCTTC. This encodes CSARGQSTYGYTF.

This clonotype has a count of ten or more. V usage is TRBV20-1 and J usage is TRBJ2-7; 7 bases align to TRBD1. Germline-derived CDR1 and CDR2 are DFQATT and SNEGSKA (reference sequence). The CDR3 has 14 amino acids. The V segment lost 3 bases and the J segment 2 bases; nucleotides outside the gene matches: 7. CDR3 sequence (DNA): TGCAGTGCTAGCCGACAGGGTCTCACCTACGAGCAGTACTTC. Protein product: CSASRQGLTYEQYF.

The sample holds a few counts of this clonotype. The chain is built from TRBV7-3 and TRBJ2-5; D is undetermined. This CDR3 has 13 amino acids. Germline values: CDR1 SGHTA, CDR2 FQGTGA. Trimming shortened V by 5 bases and J by 5 bases, and 12 bases separated the two germline ends. This CDR3 reads CASSPTDWETQYF. The DNA for the CDR3 is TGTGCCAGCAGCCCAACAGATTGGGAGACCCAGTACTTC.

This clonotype has at least ten counts. The chain couples TRBV7-9 to TRBJ2-7; D is possibly TRBD1 or TRBD2 (5 bases each). The germline CDR1 and CDR2 sequences are SEHNR and FQNEAQ (reference sequence). The germline V and J ends were trimmed by 5 bases and 3 bases, with 14 bases remaining between them. The CDR3 runs to 14 residues. The CDR3 sequence is CASSRAGTGYEQYF. Written as DNA, the CDR3 is TGTGCCAGCAGCCGGGCCGGGACGGGCTACGAGCAGTACTTC.

This clonotype has a count of ten or more. V is TRBV4-2 and J is TRBJ2-7; D remains unclear. This CDR3 spans 15 amino acids. Germline V gene sequence: CDR1 LGHNA, CDR2 YNFKEQ. Trimming cost V 2 bases and J 2 bases, with 13 bases left between them. CDR3 coding DNA: TGTGCCAGCAGCCAACCTCAAGGGCGCACCTACGAGCAGTACTTC. Its protein is CASSQPQGRTYEQYF.

This clonotype was seen at least ten times. The V gene is TRBV20-1, the J gene TRBJ2-1; 8 bases map to TRBD2. Losses at the gene ends were 5 bases for V and 4 bases for J; bases not matched to a gene: 10. The CDR3 consists of 15 residues. Germline V CDR1 and CDR2: DFQATT, SNEGSKA (reference sequence). This chain's CDR3 is CSAPPAGAPYNEQFF. The CDR3 DNA follows: TGCAGTGCTCCACCAGCGGGGGCCCCATACAATGAGCAGTTCTTC.